Below are 29 T cell receptor beta chains sequenced from a single sample in a study of T cell repertoires in cytomegalovirus infection. TCRdb re-analysed the reads in MiXCR, keeping a single row per CDR3 protein. Here the sample spans around 43,000 distinct CDR3 sequences, 20% being singletons. Their recognized antigens are unknown. Sample: PBMCs, sequenced either directly or after in vitro stimulation (not recorded which). Every receptor here comes from a human donor in good health (CMV status not recorded). Some clones in this sample may be carry-over from other donors' samples.

This clonotype was seen a handful of times. This rearrangement joins TRBV19 to TRBJ2-2; D unresolved. The CDR3 consists of 16 residues. Per germline, CDR1 LNHDA and CDR2 SQIVND (reference sequence). With 2 bases removed from V and 3 bases from J, the gap between germline ends came to 13 bases. The CDR3 bases are TGTGCCAGTAGTATATCGGAAGGGCCCTACACCGGGGAGCTGTTTTTT. Protein product: CASSISEGPYTGELFF.

This clonotype was seen repeatedly, ten times or more. The chain couples TRBV12-3 or TRBV12-4 to TRBJ1-1; D not resolved. The CDR3 spans 12 residues. The germline V and J ends were trimmed by 4 bases and 6 bases, with 9 bases remaining between them. CDR3 sequence (DNA): TGTGCCAGCAGTTCACCAGGCCCTGAAGCTTTCTTT. It codes for CASSSPGPEAFF.

The V call is TRBV4-1, the J call TRBJ2-7; no definite D call. With 0 bases removed from V and 0 bases from J, the gap between germline ends came to 6 bases. The CDR3 extends over 14 amino acids. The germline gives CDR1 MGHRA, CDR2 YSYEKL. As DNA, the CDR3 is TGCGCCAGCAGCCAAGAGGGCGGCTCCTACGAGCAGTACTTC. Protein: CASSQEGGSYEQYF.

This clonotype was recorded many times. In DNA form, the CDR3 reads TGTGCCAGCAGCTTGAGAGCAGGGGCTACAGATACGCAGTATTTT. It codes for CASSLRAGATDTQYF. The genes are TRBV5-4 and TRBJ2-3, with a tentative D call TRBD1 (6 bases). The CDR3 sequence is 15 residues long. The germline V and J ends were trimmed by 1 base and 3 bases, with 12 bases remaining between them. Germline V gene data show CDR1 as SGHNT and CDR2 as YYREEE (reference sequence). Supplemented by reference TRBV5-4 and TRBJ2-3, the full variable domain reads ETGVTQSPTHLIKTRGQQVTLRCSSQSGHNTVSWYQQALGQGPQFIFQYYREEENGRGNFPPRFSGLQFPNYSSELNVNALELDDSALYLCASSLRAGATDTQYFGPGTRLTVL.

This clonotype was observed a handful of times. This chain connects TRBV20-1 to TRBJ2-5; D remains ambiguous. The V and J ends lost 1 base and 5 bases respectively, with 5 bases between them. CDR3 length: 11 residues. In germline, CDR1 is DFQATT, CDR2 SNEGSKA (reference sequence). Here the CDR3 DNA reads TGCAGTGCTAGAGGGCTGGAGACCCAGTACTTC. As protein: CSARGLETQYF.

The rearrangement joins TRBV10-3 to TRBJ2-2; D unclear. Trimming removed 7 bases at V and 6 bases at J, with 15 bases between. Germline V CDR1 and CDR2: ENHRY, SYGVKD. CDR3 size: 14 residues. CDR3: CAITGSTVAGELFF. CDR3 in DNA: TGTGCCATCACCGGCTCGACTGTGGCCGGGGAGCTGTTTTTT.

This clonotype was found a few times. CDR3 DNA sequence: TGTGCCAGCAGCTTAGTAAGGGGACACACTGAAGCTTTCTTT. This encodes CASSLVRGHTEAFF. The chain is built from TRBV11-2 and TRBJ1-1; weak D call: TRBD1 (5 bases). Germline V gives CDR1 SGHAT, CDR2 FQNNGV. The CDR3 consists of 14 residues. Trimming took off 1 base at V and 3 bases at J, with 9 bases between the two ends.

This clonotype was observed a handful of times. The chain couples TRBV20-1 to TRBJ2-1; a weak D match, TRBD1 (5 bases). The germline V gene encodes CDR1 DFQATT and CDR2 SNEGSKA (reference sequence). This CDR3 spans 12 amino acids. V was cut by 5 bases and J by 10 bases, with 15 bases left in between. CDR3 loop: CSAQDPPGEQFF. The CDR3 DNA reads as TGCAGTGCTCAAGACCCCCCAGGGGAGCAGTTCTTC.

Regarding this clonotype: This may come from a read error, since a much larger clone is one base off. The J gene is TRBJ2-3, the V gene TRBV5-1; D ambiguous. The CDR3 consists of 15 residues. V lost 7 bases, J lost 0 bases, and 15 bases lay in between. CDR1 is SGHRS and CDR2 is YFSETQ in the germline V gene. The CDR3 region is CASSNQGASTDTQYF. For the CDR3, the DNA is TGCGCCAGCTCCAATCAAGGCGCTAGCACAGATACGCAGTATTTT.

The rearrangement joins TRBV27 to TRBJ2-1, with 10 bases identical to TRBD2. This CDR3 spans 15 amino acids. CDR1 is MNHEY, CDR2 SMNVEV, per germline (reference sequence). J gave up 7 bases and V 7 bases, and 10 bases lay outside the gene matches. CDR3 in DNA: TGTGCCAGCACCAGGGCTAGCGGGAGATTGAATGAGCAGTTCTTC. As protein: CASTRASGRLNEQFF.

The V and J genes are TRBV28 and TRBJ1-4, with unresolved D. Trimming took 10 bases from V and 0 from J, leaving 12 bases between them. The germline CDR1 and CDR2 sequences are MDHEN and SYDVKM. CDR3 length: 14 residues. The CDR3 nucleotides are TGTGCCACCCGAGGCAGGACAACTAATGAAAAACTGTTTTTT. This sequence encodes CATRGRTTNEKLFF.

This chain links TRBV7-9 with TRBJ2-5, with D perhaps TRBD1 or TRBD2 (5 bases each). This CDR3 is built from 20 residues. V shed 2 bases and J shed 2 bases, with 27 bases lying between them. The germline gives CDR1 SEHNR, CDR2 FQNEAQ (reference sequence). This CDR3 is CASSLLGAVTTRPRQETQYF. The CDR3 coding sequence is TGTGCCAGCAGCTTACTCGGGGCCGTCACTACAAGGCCCCGGCAAGAGACCCAGTACTTC.

This clonotype has ten or more counts. This rearrangement joins TRBV7-8 to TRBJ1-1, with D maybe TRBD1 (5 bases). Between the trimmed V and J ends, which lost 3 bases and 4 bases, there was a span of 18 bases. Germline loops: CDR1 SGHVS, CDR2 FQNEAQ. The CDR3 consists of 16 residues. CDR3 protein: CASSLTPGAARTEAFF. The CDR3 DNA reads as TGTGCCAGCAGCTTGACCCCCGGGGCGGCTCGCACTGAAGCTTTCTTT.

This clonotype was recorded only once. The V call is TRBV5-4, the J call TRBJ1-1; D remains unclear. The CDR3 covers 15 residues. V gave up 3 bases and J gave up 6 bases, with 18 bases separating them. Germline CDR1 is SGHNT and CDR2 is YYREEE (reference sequence). The CDR3 DNA is TGTGCCAGCAGCTACTCTTGGTCCGAAGCTGCTGAAGCTTTCTTT. Translated: CASSYSWSEAAEAFF.

Within the sample, this clonotype is medium-sized. CDR3 region: CASSTDRVENSPLHF. The DNA for the CDR3 is TGTGCCAGCAGCACAGACAGGGTGGAAAATTCACCCCTCCACTTT. V gene TRBV2 combines with J gene TRBJ1-6; 7 bases line up with TRBD1. Germline V lookup: CDR1 SNHLY, CDR2 FYNNEI. This CDR3 is 15 amino acids long. The trim removed 6 bases at V and 7 bases at J, leaving 9 bases unmatched.

The J gene is TRBJ2-7, the V gene TRBV5-6; D is unresolved. V was shortened by 0 bases and J by 5 bases, with 9 bases between the two germline ends. Germline loops: CDR1 SGHDT, CDR2 YYEEEE. The CDR3 is 13 residues long. For the CDR3, the DNA is TGTGCCAGCAGCTTGGGCCCTGTGGACGAGCAGTACTTC. It encodes CASSLGPVDEQYF. The variable domain in full, completed from reference TRBV5-6 and TRBJ2-7, reads DAGVTQSPTHLIKTRGQQVTLRCSPKSGHDTVSWYQQALGQGPQFIFQYYEEEERQRGNFPDRFSGHQFPNYSSELNVNALLLGDSALYLCASSLGPVDEQYFGPGTRLTVT.

The rearrangement links TRBV19 to TRBJ2-3; D is undetermined. The CDR3 consists of 17 residues. Looked up from germline, CDR1 is LNHDA and CDR2 is SQIVND (reference sequence). The ends were cut back, 9 bases at V and 1 base at J, with 23 bases in the middle. For the CDR3, the DNA is TGTGCCAGCAATCCCCAACAAGATTCCGGCGGCACAGATACGCAGTATTTT. Residues: CASNPQQDSGGTDTQYF.

This sequence joins TRBV5-6 and TRBJ2-7; D is possibly TRBD1 (5 bases). CDR3 length: 16 amino acids. Germline-derived CDR1 and CDR2 are SGHDT and YYEEEE. V shed 4 bases and J shed 2 bases, with 19 bases lying between them. Here the CDR3 reads CASSPEGSRVAYEQYF. The CDR3, as DNA: TGTGCCAGCAGCCCCGAAGGTAGCAGGGTGGCCTACGAGCAGTACTTC.

This clonotype was detected many times. This chain joins TRBV7-2 and TRBJ2-7; the D gene could be TRBD1 or TRBD2 (5 bases each). Germline CDR1 and CDR2: SGHTA and FQGNSA. Trimming removed 3 bases from V and 0 bases from J, with 12 bases in between. The CDR3 totals 15 residues. CDR3 region: CASSLDAGASYEQYF. The CDR3, as DNA: TGTGCCAGCAGCTTGGACGCCGGGGCCTCCTACGAGCAGTACTTC.

This rearrangement joins TRBV20-1 to TRBJ2-5; no firm D call. From germline, CDR1 is DFQATT and CDR2 SNEGSKA (reference sequence). The CDR3 covers 13 residues. Trimming cost V 3 bases and J 5 bases, with 13 bases left between them. CDR3 coding DNA: TGCAGTGCTAGGTTGCGGTCCTTGGAGACCCAGTACTTC. As protein: CSARLRSLETQYF.

This clonotype has at least ten counts. The CDR3 reads CASSQDLRNTEAFF. The CDR3 nucleotides read TGTGCCAGCAGCCAAGATTTGAGAAACACTGAAGCTTTCTTT. The V call is TRBV3-1, the J call TRBJ1-1; D unclear. Trimming pared 0 bases from V and 2 bases from J, leaving 7 bases between. CDR3 length: 14 residues. Germline V CDR1 and CDR2: LGHDT, YNNKEL (reference sequence).

V and J are TRBV6-5 and TRBJ1-3, with a tentative D call TRBD1 (6 bases). CDR1 and CDR2 from the germline V gene are MNHEY and SVGAGI. The CDR3 runs 13 residues. Trimming took 7 bases from V and 5 from J, leaving 12 bases between them. CDR3 protein: CASTKGGRNTIYF. DNA for the CDR3: TGTGCCAGCACTAAGGGGGGACGAAACACCATATATTTT.

Ten or more counts support this clonotype. The V call is TRBV7-9, the J call TRBJ2-5, with unresolved D. V lost 5 bases, J lost 5 bases, and 6 bases lay in between. Per the germline V gene, CDR1 is SEHNR and CDR2 is FQNEAQ (reference sequence). CDR3 size: 11 residues. The CDR3 DNA is TGTGCCAGCAGCCAGTACGAGACCCAGTACTTC. Its protein product is CASSQYETQYF.

A few counts support this clonotype. The CDR3 spells CASSPGTRRVETQYF. In DNA form, the CDR3 reads TGCGCCAGCAGCCCGGGGACTAGGAGAGTGGAGACCCAGTACTTC. The genes are TRBV5-1 and TRBJ2-5; 8 positions match TRBD2. Per the germline V gene, CDR1 is SGHRS and CDR2 is YFSETQ. The CDR3 consists of 15 residues. The V segment lost 4 bases and the J segment 5 bases; nucleotides outside the gene matches: 10. The complete variable domain, with remaining parts taken from reference TRBV5-1 and TRBJ2-5, reads KAGVTQTPRYLIKTRGQQVTLSCSPISGHRSVSWYQQTPGQGLQFLFEYFSETQRNKGNFPGRFSGRQFSNSRSEMNVSTLELGDSALYLCASSPGTRRVETQYFGPGTRLLVL.

Many counts were recorded for this clonotype. The chain carries TRBV28 and TRBJ2-7, with 9 bases that match TRBD2. In germline, CDR1 is MDHEN, CDR2 SYDVKM. The trim removed 2 bases at V and 5 bases at J, leaving 7 bases unmatched. This CDR3 has 15 residues. In DNA, the CDR3 is TGTGCCAGCAGTTTACCCGAGGGACTAGCTCACGAGCAGTACTTC. This sequence encodes CASSLPEGLAHEQYF.

There are a few counts of this clonotype. The V gene is TRBV23-1, the J gene TRBJ2-7; 14 bases agree with TRBD2. TRBV23-1 is designated an ORF whose function remains uncertain. The CDR3 loop spans 16 amino acids. Losses at the gene ends were 7 bases for V and 5 bases for J; bases not matched to a gene: 10. This CDR3 reads CASMEGTSGSPHEQYF. The CDR3, as DNA: TGCGCCAGCATGGAAGGGACTAGCGGGAGCCCCCACGAGCAGTACTTC.

This clonotype was picked up many times. J is TRBJ2-1 and V is TRBV20-1; 8 bases fit TRBD2. The germline gives CDR1 DFQATT, CDR2 SNEGSKA (reference sequence). V shed 8 bases and J 9 bases; nucleotides not matched to a gene: 12. CDR3 length: 13 amino acids. The CDR3 spells CSPGGGGVAEQFF. The DNA for the CDR3 is TGCAGTCCGGGAGGGGGTGGAGTGGCTGAGCAGTTCTTC.

This clonotype has ten or more counts. The genes are TRBV7-2 and TRBJ2-7; the D gene could be TRBD1 or TRBD2 (5 bases each). V gave up 8 bases and J gave up 4 bases, with 12 bases separating them. The CDR3 totals 12 residues. Germline values: CDR1 SGHTA, CDR2 FQGNSA. Here the CDR3 DNA reads TGTGCCAGCGACAATGGGGGTTACGAGCAGTACTTC. Translating it yields CASDNGGYEQYF.

There are many counts of this clonotype. The chain is built from TRBV7-2 and TRBJ1-1; D is uncertain. The V gene lost 2 bases and the J gene lost 3 bases, with 10 bases spanning the gap. CDR3 length equals 14 residues. CDR1 and CDR2 from the germline V gene are SGHTA and FQGNSA. The CDR3 sequence is CASSLRIVDTEAFF. The CDR3 region has the DNA TGTGCCAGCAGCTTAAGAATCGTCGACACTGAAGCTTTCTTT.